The clone carrying this TCR beta chain has more than one count but fewer than ten. As yet, its antigen is unknown. Time point described: new active TB diagnosis, blood taken before or within 7 days of starting treatment. Each clinical donor contributed on average roughly 100,000 T cells from unsorted cryopreserved PBMC. Sequencing was performed with immunoSEQ multiplex PCR; in TCRdb, only in-frame clones are kept and a portion is missing. The table has 25,000 to 35,000 clones, 92% seen once; the top ten hold roughly 6.4%. The data were obtained in a study of T cells in tuberculosis. Study results and caveats: Active tuberculosis TCR-alpha repertoires lay closer to GMM-specific TCRs than IGRA-negative controls, suggesting clonal expansion. A GMM-specific repertoire classifier reached 80% to 90% accuracy, AUROC over 0.85. Shorter CDR3-alpha in active tuberculosis partly drove smaller distances.

This sequence originates from an adult with tuberculosis. Some clones in this sample may be carry-over from other donors' samples. The sample was PBMCs, taken at tuberculosis diagnosis.

The CDR3 nucleotides read TGTGCCAGTAGTATTACTAGCGTAAACGAGCAGTACTTC. This gives the protein CASSITSVNEQYF. The chain is built from TRBV19 and TRBJ2-7; 7 bases align to TRBD2. Losses at the gene ends were 3 bases for V and 5 bases for J; bases not matched to a gene: 4. There are 13 residues in the CDR3. CDR1 LNHDA and CDR2 SQIVND come from the germline V gene (reference sequence).